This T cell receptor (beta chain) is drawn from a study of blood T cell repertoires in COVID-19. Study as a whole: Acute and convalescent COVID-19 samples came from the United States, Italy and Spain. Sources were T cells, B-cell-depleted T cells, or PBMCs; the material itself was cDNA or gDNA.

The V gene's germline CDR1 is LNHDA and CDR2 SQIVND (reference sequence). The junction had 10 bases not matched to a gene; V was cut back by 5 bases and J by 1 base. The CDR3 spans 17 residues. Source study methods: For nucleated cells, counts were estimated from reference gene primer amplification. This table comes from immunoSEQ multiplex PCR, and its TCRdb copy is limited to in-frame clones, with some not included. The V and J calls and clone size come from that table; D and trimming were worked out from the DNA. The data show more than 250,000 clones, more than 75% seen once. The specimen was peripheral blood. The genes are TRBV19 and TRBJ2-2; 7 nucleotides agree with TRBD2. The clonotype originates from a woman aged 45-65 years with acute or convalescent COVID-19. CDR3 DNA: TGTGCCAGTAGTCCCGAGAGGACTAGTATGAACACCGGGGAGCTGTTTTTT. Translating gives CASSPERTSMNTGELFF.